The 18 T cell receptor beta chains reported below all come from one sample, sequenced in a study of blood T cell repertoires in COVID-19. Some clones are missing from TCRdb's copy, which holds only in-frame ones; the method was immunoSEQ multiplex PCR. The table records over 150,000 clones, about 90% of them present only once. Sequencing input: peripheral blood. These TCRs come from a man between 50 and 59 years old with acute or convalescent COVID-19.

The genes are TRBV11-3 and TRBJ2-1, with D perhaps TRBD1 (5 bases). The CDR3 has 14 residues. Trimming cost V 5 bases and J 8 bases, with 16 bases left between them. The V gene's germline CDR1 is SGHNT and CDR2 YENEEA. CDR3 in DNA: TGTGCCAGCAGCGGGGCGTCACCAGGCTATGAGCAGTTCTTC. This encodes CASSGASPGYEQFF.

The chain is built from TRBV7-9 and TRBJ2-1; 7 nucleotides match TRBD2. The CDR3 runs to 16 residues. The germline gives CDR1 SEHNR, CDR2 FQNEAQ (reference sequence). After removal of 5 bases from V and 1 base from J, the junction contained 8 bases not matched to a gene. Written as DNA, the CDR3 is TGTGCCAGCAGCCCGAAGACTAGCCCGTCCTACAATGAGCAGTTCTTC. Protein product: CASSPKTSPSYNEQFF.

Written as DNA, the CDR3 is TGTGCCAGCAGCTTGGACACAGACCAAGAGACCCAGTACTTC. This gives the protein CASSLDTDQETQYF. The chain uses TRBV5-4 and TRBJ2-5; no firm D call. The V gene lost 0 bases and the J gene lost 0 bases, with 6 bases spanning the gap. Germline loops: CDR1 SGHNT, CDR2 YYREEE (reference sequence). This CDR3 region has 14 residues.

The V and J genes are TRBV30 and TRBJ1-1; 11 bases agree with TRBD1. The CDR3 is 13 amino acids. The V gene's germline CDR1 is GTSNPN and CDR2 SVGIG (reference sequence). With 5 bases clipped from V and 3 bases from J, the junction kept 2 bases outside the gene matches. CDR3 bases: TGTGCCTGGGGGACAGGGGGGGACACTGAAGCTTTCTTT. Its translation: CAWGTGGDTEAFF.

V gene TRBV7-2 combines with J gene TRBJ2-2; 9 bases are shared with TRBD2. Germline lookup yields CDR1 SGHTA and CDR2 FQGNSA. V was pared by 5 bases and J by 4 bases, with 11 bases of the junction left unmatched. This CDR3 contains 17 residues. As DNA, the CDR3 is TGTGCCAGCAGCCCCCGGGGGCGGGGGGGCACCACCGGGGAGCTGTTTTTT. Protein product: CASSPRGRGGTTGELFF.

The CDR3 DNA is TGCGCCAGCAGCCTAGGGGGCATGGCTGGAAACACCATATATTTT. This encodes CASSLGGMAGNTIYF. The chain carries TRBV4-3 and TRBJ1-3; 7 nucleotides match TRBD1. Germline trimming cut 4 bases from V and 2 bases from J; bases unmatched to any gene: 5. CDR3 length equals 15 residues. Germline CDR1 LGHNA, CDR2 YSLEER.

This chain uses TRBV6-5 with TRBJ1-1; no clear D gene. Germline V CDR1 and CDR2: MNHEY, SVGAGI. The CDR3 has 14 amino acids. Trimming stripped 0 bases from V and 8 bases from J, with 13 bases between. The CDR3 DNA is TGTGCCAGCAGTTACTCATCCGTGGGCGCGGAAGCTTTCTTT. Translation gives CASSYSSVGAEAFF.

The V call is TRBV5-1, the J call TRBJ2-1; 11 nucleotides line up with TRBD1. V lost 4 bases, J lost 6 bases, and 3 bases stayed unmatched. The CDR3 covers 14 residues. CDR1 SGHRS and CDR2 YFSETQ come from the germline V gene. CDR3 loop: CASSLGQGVNEQFF. As DNA, the CDR3 is TGCGCCAGCAGCCTGGGACAGGGGGTCAATGAGCAGTTCTTC. The full variable domain, with the rest looked up from reference TRBV5-1 and TRBJ2-1, is KAGVTQTPRYLIKTRGQQVTLSCSPISGHRSVSWYQQTPGQGLQFLFEYFSETQRNKGNFPGRFSGRQFSNSRSEMNVSTLELGDSALYLCASSLGQGVNEQFFGPGTRLTVL.

The V and J genes are TRBV6-5 and TRBJ2-1; D is perhaps TRBD1 (6 bases). Between the trimmed V and J ends, which lost 0 bases and 9 bases, there was a span of 9 bases. The CDR3 totals 13 residues. Germline V gene data show CDR1 as MNHEY and CDR2 as SVGAGI. The CDR3 region has the DNA TGTGCCAGCAGTTACTCGAGGGGGAGTGAGCAGTTCTTC. Its protein is CASSYSRGSEQFF.

The count of this clone is one. The chain couples TRBV5-1 to TRBJ2-3; D is perhaps TRBD2 (6 bases). V was trimmed by 4 bases and J by 0 bases, leaving 12 bases between them. CDR1 and CDR2 (germline): SGHRS, YFSETQ. The CDR3 is 15 amino acids. CDR3 DNA sequence: TGCGCCAGCAGCCAGGAGCGGGTTAGCACAGATACGCAGTATTTT. Its translation: CASSQERVSTDTQYF. The entire variable domain, with the rest obtained from reference TRBV5-1 and TRBJ2-3, is as follows: KAGVTQTPRYLIKTRGQQVTLSCSPISGHRSVSWYQQTPGQGLQFLFEYFSETQRNKGNFPGRFSGRQFSNSRSEMNVSTLELGDSALYLCASSQERVSTDTQYFGPGTRLTVL.

The rearrangement links TRBV18 to TRBJ1-1; no reliable D call. The CDR3 loop spans 16 amino acids. Looked up from germline, CDR1 is KGHSH and CDR2 is LQKENI. Trimming removed 6 bases at V and 0 bases at J, with 17 bases between. CDR3 in amino acids: CASSLRNRSLNTEAFF. As DNA, the CDR3 is TGTGCCAGCTCCCTCCGGAACAGATCCCTGAACACTGAAGCTTTCTTT.

This clone was picked up one time. The chain combines TRBV27 with TRBJ2-3, with 15 bases identical to TRBD2. This CDR3 has 19 amino acids. After removal of 3 bases from V and 4 bases from J, the junction contained 11 bases not matched to a gene. From germline, CDR1 is MNHEY and CDR2 SMNVEV (reference sequence). The chain's CDR3 is CASSFFGLAGGPGADTQYF. The CDR3 region has the DNA TGTGCCAGCAGTTTTTTTGGACTAGCGGGAGGGCCGGGCGCAGATACGCAGTATTTT.

In this sample, this clone turned up a few times. This sequence joins TRBV5-1 and TRBJ1-2; the match to TRBD1 covers 9 bases. The CDR3 runs 13 residues. Germline V CDR1 and CDR2: SGHRS, YFSETQ. J gave up 7 bases and V 4 bases, and 5 bases lay outside the gene matches. The DNA for the CDR3 is TGCGCCAGCAGCGAGGGACAGGGTCTTGGCTACACCTTC. Amino acids: CASSEGQGLGYTF.

J is TRBJ1-2 and V is TRBV18; 7 bases fit TRBD1. The J segment lost 5 bases and the V segment lost 4 bases, leaving 10 bases of the junction unmatched. Germline lookup yields CDR1 KGHSH and CDR2 LQKENI. The CDR3 spans 15 residues. The CDR3, as DNA: TGTGCCAGCTCACTATCGACAGGGTCGGGATATGGCTACACCTTC. Translation gives CASSLSTGSGYGYTF.

The chain recombines TRBV19 with TRBJ2-7; D might be TRBD1 (6 bases). The V gene's germline CDR1 is LNHDA and CDR2 SQIVND (reference sequence). The CDR3 has 17 amino acids. V shed 4 bases and J shed 3 bases, with 22 bases lying between them. As DNA, the CDR3 is TGTGCCAGTAGTACCTTGACCCGGGACACCTACCTCTACGAGCAGTACTTC. Amino acids: CASSTLTRDTYLYEQYF.

V is TRBV27 and J is TRBJ2-5; TRBD2 aligns across 9 bases. J lost 5 bases, V lost 7 bases, and 11 bases had no gene match. Germline V gene data show CDR1 as MNHEY and CDR2 as SMNVEV (reference sequence). The CDR3 runs to 15 residues. DNA of the CDR3: TGTGCCAGCACCCCGACTAGCGGCGGTTTCGAGACCCAGTACTTC. This sequence encodes CASTPTSGGFETQYF.

In this sample, this clone turned up once. This chain links TRBV4-1 with TRBJ1-2, with 7 bases fitting TRBD1. The CDR3 sequence is 15 residues long. Germline trimming cut 0 bases from V and 4 bases from J; bases unmatched to any gene: 5. CDR1 MGHRA and CDR2 YSYEKL come from the germline V gene. The CDR3 sequence: CASSQDRQGVYGYTF. CDR3 DNA sequence: TGCGCCAGCAGCCAAGATAGGCAGGGGGTCTATGGCTACACCTTC.

V is TRBV5-6 and J is TRBJ2-7, with D perhaps TRBD1 (5 bases). Trimming removed 1 base from V and 3 bases from J, with 5 bases in between. The CDR3 covers 12 residues. Germline loops: CDR1 SGHDT, CDR2 YYEEEE. This CDR3 reads CASSLRGYEQYF. The CDR3 coding sequence is TGTGCCAGCAGCTTGAGGGGCTACGAGCAGTACTTC. Looking up the rest from reference TRBV5-6 and TRBJ2-7 gives the full variable domain: DAGVTQSPTHLIKTRGQQVTLRCSPKSGHDTVSWYQQALGQGPQFIFQYYEEEERQRGNFPDRFSGHQFPNYSSELNVNALLLGDSALYLCASSLRGYEQYFGPGTRLTVT.